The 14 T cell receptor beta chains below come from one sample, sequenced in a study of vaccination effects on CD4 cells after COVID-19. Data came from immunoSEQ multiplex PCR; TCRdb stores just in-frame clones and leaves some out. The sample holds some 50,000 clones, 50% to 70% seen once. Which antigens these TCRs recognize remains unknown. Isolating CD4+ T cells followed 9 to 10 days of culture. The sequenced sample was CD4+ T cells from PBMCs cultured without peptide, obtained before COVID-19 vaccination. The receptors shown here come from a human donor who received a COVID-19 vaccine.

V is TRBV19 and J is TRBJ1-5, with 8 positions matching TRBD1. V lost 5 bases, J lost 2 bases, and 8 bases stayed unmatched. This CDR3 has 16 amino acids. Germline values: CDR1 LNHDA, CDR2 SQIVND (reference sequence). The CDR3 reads CASSFMMTGGNQPQHF. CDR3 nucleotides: TGTGCCAGTAGTTTCATGATGACAGGGGGCAATCAGCCCCAGCATTTT.

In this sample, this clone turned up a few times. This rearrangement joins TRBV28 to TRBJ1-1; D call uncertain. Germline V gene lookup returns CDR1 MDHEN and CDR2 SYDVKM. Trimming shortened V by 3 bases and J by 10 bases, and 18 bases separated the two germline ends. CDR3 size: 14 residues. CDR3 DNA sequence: TGTGCCAGCAGTTTGGGTAGGCAGAGCGAGAGAGCTTTCTTT. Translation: CASSLGRQSERAFF.

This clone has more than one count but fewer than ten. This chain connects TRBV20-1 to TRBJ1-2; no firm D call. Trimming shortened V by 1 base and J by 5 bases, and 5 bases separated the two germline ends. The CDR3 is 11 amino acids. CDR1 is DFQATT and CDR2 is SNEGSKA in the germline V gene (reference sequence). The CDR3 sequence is CSARAQYGYTF. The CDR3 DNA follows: TGCAGTGCTAGAGCCCAGTATGGCTACACCTTC.

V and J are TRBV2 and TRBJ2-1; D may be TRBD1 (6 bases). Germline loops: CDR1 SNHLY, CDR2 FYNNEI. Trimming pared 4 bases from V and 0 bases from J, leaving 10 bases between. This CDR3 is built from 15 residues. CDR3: CASSARGFSYNEQFF. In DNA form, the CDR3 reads TGTGCCAGCAGTGCCAGGGGATTCTCCTACAATGAGCAGTTCTTC.

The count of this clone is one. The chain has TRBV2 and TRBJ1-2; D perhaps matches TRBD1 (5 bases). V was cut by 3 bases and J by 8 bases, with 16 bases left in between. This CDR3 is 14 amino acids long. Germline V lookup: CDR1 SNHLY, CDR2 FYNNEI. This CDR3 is CASSDGQGWEGYTF. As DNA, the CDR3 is TGTGCCAGCAGTGACGGCCAGGGCTGGGAAGGCTACACCTTC.

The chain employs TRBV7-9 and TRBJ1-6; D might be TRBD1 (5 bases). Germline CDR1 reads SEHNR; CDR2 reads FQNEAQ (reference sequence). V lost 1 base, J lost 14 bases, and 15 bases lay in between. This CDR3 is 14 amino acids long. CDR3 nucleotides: TGTGCCAGCAGCTTAGGCGGTTCCAGGGTGACCCTCCACTTT. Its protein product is CASSLGGSRVTLHF.

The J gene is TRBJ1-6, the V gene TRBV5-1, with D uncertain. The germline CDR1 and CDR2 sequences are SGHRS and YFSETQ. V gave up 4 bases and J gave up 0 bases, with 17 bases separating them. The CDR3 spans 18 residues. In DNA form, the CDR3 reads TGCGCCAGCAGCCCGGAGGGTTGGGGATACTCCTATAATTCACCCCTCCACTTT. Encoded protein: CASSPEGWGYSYNSPLHF.

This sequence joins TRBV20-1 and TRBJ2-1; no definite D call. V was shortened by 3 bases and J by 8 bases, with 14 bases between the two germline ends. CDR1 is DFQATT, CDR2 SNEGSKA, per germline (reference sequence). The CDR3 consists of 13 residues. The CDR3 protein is CSASTPSWDEQFF. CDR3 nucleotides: TGCAGTGCTAGTACTCCTAGTTGGGATGAGCAGTTCTTC.

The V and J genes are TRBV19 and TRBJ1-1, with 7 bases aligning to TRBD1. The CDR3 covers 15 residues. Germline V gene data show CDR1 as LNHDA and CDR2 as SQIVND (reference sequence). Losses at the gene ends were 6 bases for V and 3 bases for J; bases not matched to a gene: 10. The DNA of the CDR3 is TGTGCCAGTAGCCCAGGGGGGGCGAGGGACACTGAAGCTTTCTTT. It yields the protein CASSPGGARDTEAFF.

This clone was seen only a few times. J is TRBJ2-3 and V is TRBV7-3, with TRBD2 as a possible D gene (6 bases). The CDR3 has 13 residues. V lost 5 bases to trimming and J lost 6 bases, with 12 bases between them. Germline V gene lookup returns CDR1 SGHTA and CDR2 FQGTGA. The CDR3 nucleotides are TGTGCCAGCAGCACCAGCGGGTGGGATACGCAGTATTTT. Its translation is CASSTSGWDTQYF.

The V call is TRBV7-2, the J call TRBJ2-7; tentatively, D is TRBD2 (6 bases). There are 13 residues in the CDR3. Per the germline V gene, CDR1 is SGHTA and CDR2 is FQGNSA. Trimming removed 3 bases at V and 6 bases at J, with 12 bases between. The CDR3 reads CASSFTPGLEQYF. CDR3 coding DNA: TGTGCCAGCAGCTTCACGCCGGGACTCGAGCAGTACTTC.

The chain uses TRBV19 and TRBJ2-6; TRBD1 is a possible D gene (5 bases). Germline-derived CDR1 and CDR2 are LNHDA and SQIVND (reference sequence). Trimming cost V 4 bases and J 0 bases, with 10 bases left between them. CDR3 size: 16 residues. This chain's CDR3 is CASSRGWASGANVLTF. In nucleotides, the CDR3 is TGTGCCAGTAGTAGGGGCTGGGCCTCTGGGGCCAACGTCCTGACTTTC.

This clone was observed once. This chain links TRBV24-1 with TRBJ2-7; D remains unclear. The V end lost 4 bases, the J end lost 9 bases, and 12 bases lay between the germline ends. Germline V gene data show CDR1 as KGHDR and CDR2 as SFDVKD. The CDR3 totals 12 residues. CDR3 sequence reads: CATSDPVGGQYF. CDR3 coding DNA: TGTGCCACCAGTGACCCCGTCGGCGGGCAGTACTTC.

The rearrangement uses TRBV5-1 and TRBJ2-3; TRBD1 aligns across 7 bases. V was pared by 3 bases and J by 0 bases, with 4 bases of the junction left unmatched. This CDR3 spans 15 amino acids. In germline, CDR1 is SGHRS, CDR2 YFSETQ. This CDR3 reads CASSSGTDSTDTQYF. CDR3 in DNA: TGCGCCAGCAGCTCCGGGACAGATAGCACAGATACGCAGTATTTT.